These 23 T cell receptor beta chains were sequenced from one sample in a study of blood T cell repertoires in COVID-19. The protocol was immunoSEQ multiplex PCR, while the TCRdb copy is restricted to in-frame clones and leaves out a portion. The data contain some 160,000 clones, about nine tenths of them singletons. Sample: peripheral blood. Receptor source: a man between 18 and 35 years old with acute or convalescent COVID-19.

The chain has TRBV7-9 and TRBJ2-1, with a tentative D call TRBD2 (5 bases). CDR1 is SEHNR, CDR2 FQNEAQ, per germline (reference sequence). V dropped 5 bases and J dropped 7 bases, with 21 bases sitting between them. The CDR3 is made up of 16 amino acids. The CDR3 DNA is TGTGCCAGCAGCCCCCCCCGTGCGGGCAATACGAATGAGCAGTTCTTC. Translating gives CASSPPRAGNTNEQFF. Full variable domain (missing parts from reference TRBV7-9 and TRBJ2-1): DTGVSQNPRHKITKRGQNVTFRCDPISEHNRLYWYRQTLGQGPEFLTYFQNEAQLEKSRLLSDRFSAERPKGSFSTLEIQRTEQGDSAMYLCASSPPRAGNTNEQFFGPGTRLTVL.

The chain carries TRBV5-1 and TRBJ2-7; no clear D gene. The CDR3 totals 12 residues. Trimming took 5 bases from V and 4 from J, leaving 10 bases between them. Germline V gene lookup returns CDR1 SGHRS and CDR2 YFSETQ. CDR3 loop: CASRLTEYEQYF. The CDR3 DNA reads TGCGCCAGCAGATTAACAGAGTACGAGCAGTACTTC.

The gene calls are TRBV18 and TRBJ1-5; no firm D call. The CDR3 extends over 13 amino acids. Germline V CDR1 and CDR2: KGHSH, LQKENI. V lost 3 bases and J lost 16, with 19 bases in between. CDR3 DNA sequence: TGTGCCAGCTCACCGGACTTAGAGACGTTACTTCATTTT. It is translated as CASSPDLETLLHF. Together with reference TRBV18 and TRBJ1-5, the CDR3 gives the full variable domain: NAGVMQNPRHLVRRRGQEARLRCSPMKGHSHVYWYRQLPEEGLKFMVYLQKENIIDESGMPKERFSAEFPKEGPSILRIQQVVRGDSAAYFCASSPDLETLLHFGDGTRLSIL.

This chain joins TRBV29-1 and TRBJ2-1, with 7 bases aligning to TRBD1. Trimming at V came to 6 bases and at J to 2 bases, leaving 10 bases not matched to a gene. From germline, CDR1 is SQVTM and CDR2 ANQGSEA. The CDR3 has 15 amino acids. CDR3 region: CSVWALGGAYNEQFF. The CDR3 nucleotides are TGCAGCGTATGGGCGCTAGGGGGCGCCTACAATGAGCAGTTCTTC.

This clone was observed once. This CDR3 reads CSVARLAEYNEQFF. In DNA form, the CDR3 reads TGCAGCGTAGCGAGACTAGCGGAATACAATGAGCAGTTCTTC. The V and J genes are TRBV29-1 and TRBJ2-1; 9 bases are shared with TRBD2. CDR1 and CDR2 from the germline V gene are SQVTM and ANQGSEA. After removal of 6 bases from V and 4 bases from J, the junction contained 7 bases not matched to a gene. The CDR3 spans 14 residues.

V usage is TRBV7-9 and J usage is TRBJ1-1; TRBD1 agrees at 12 bases. After removal of 6 bases from V and 7 bases from J, the junction contained 15 bases not matched to a gene. The CDR3 loop spans 17 amino acids. Germline CDR1 SEHNR, CDR2 FQNEAQ (reference sequence). CDR3 nucleotides: TGTGCCAGCAGTTTGTCGACTTTCGGGACAGGGGGCGTTGAAGCTTTCTTT. Its translation is CASSLSTFGTGGVEAFF.

V and J are TRBV27 and TRBJ1-4; 12 bases agree with TRBD1. This CDR3 has 17 amino acids. Trimming at V came to 5 bases and at J to 7 bases, leaving 11 bases not matched to a gene. Germline loops: CDR1 MNHEY, CDR2 SMNVEV (reference sequence). In DNA, the CDR3 is TGTGCCAGCAGTCCATTTAACCGGGACAGGGGGCGTGAAAAACTGTTTTTT. This gives the protein CASSPFNRDRGREKLFF.

The V call is TRBV19, the J call TRBJ1-3; possible D gene TRBD1, 5 bases. CDR1 and CDR2 (germline): LNHDA, SQIVND (reference sequence). The CDR3 has 16 amino acids. Trimming pared 1 base from V and 0 bases from J, leaving 10 bases between. For the CDR3, the DNA is TGTGCCAGTAGTATAGGTGGGGGACTCTCTGGAAACACCATATATTTT. Translation gives CASSIGGGLSGNTIYF.

The V call is TRBV5-1, the J call TRBJ2-1, with TRBD1 identical over 8 bases. Looked up from germline, CDR1 is SGHRS and CDR2 is YFSETQ. V shed 0 bases, J shed 8 bases, and the junction held 10 bases outside the gene matches. The CDR3 loop spans 16 amino acids. The CDR3 region is CASSLAPGQVTDEQFF. The CDR3 bases are TGCGCCAGCAGCTTGGCCCCGGGACAGGTTACCGATGAGCAGTTCTTC.

The chain couples TRBV2 to TRBJ1-4, with 7 nucleotides matching TRBD1. Germline-derived CDR1 and CDR2 are SNHLY and FYNNEI. This CDR3 contains 13 residues. V dropped 10 bases and J dropped 6; count of bases not matched to a gene: 8. The DNA for the CDR3 is TGTGCCACTGAACAGGGGTTAGATGAAAAACTGTTTTTT. It codes for CATEQGLDEKLFF.

The chain uses TRBV7-9 and TRBJ2-3, with D hard to call. This CDR3 spans 14 amino acids. Deletions cut 3 bases from V and 2 bases from J, with 9 bases between. Germline V lookup: CDR1 SEHNR, CDR2 FQNEAQ (reference sequence). The CDR3 DNA follows: TGTGCCAGCAGCTTTTCGAGCTCCACAGATACGCAGTATTTT. It yields the protein CASSFSSSTDTQYF.

The V gene is TRBV3-1 (or the pseudogene TRBV3-2), the J gene TRBJ2-7; 13 bases fit TRBD2. The CDR3 has 16 amino acids. Trimming at V came to 2 bases and at J to 3 bases, leaving 4 bases not matched to a gene. Germline V CDR1 and CDR2: LGHDT, YNNKEL (reference sequence). The DNA of the CDR3 is TGTGCCAGCAGCCAATCAAGGACTAGCGGGAGCTACGAGCAGTACTTC. It encodes CASSQSRTSGSYEQYF.

The CDR3 sequence: CASSPMEGNNQPQHF. CDR3 in DNA: TGTGCCAGCAGCCCCATGGAGGGAAATAATCAGCCCCAGCATTTT. The V and J genes are TRBV7-8 and TRBJ1-5; D gene uncertain. CDR1 is SGHVS, CDR2 FQNEAQ, per germline. V shed 5 bases and J shed 4 bases, with 15 bases lying between them. The CDR3 consists of 15 residues.

This clone has a handful of counts. The genes are TRBV7-9 and TRBJ1-3; no clear D gene. Germline lookup yields CDR1 SEHNR and CDR2 FQNEAQ (reference sequence). Trimming cost V 4 bases and J 4 bases, with 11 bases left between them. CDR3 length: 14 amino acids. The CDR3 DNA is TGTGCCAGCAGCTGGAACAAGGAGGGAAACACCATATATTTT. Its protein is CASSWNKEGNTIYF.

This chain connects TRBV3-1 (or the pseudogene TRBV3-2) to TRBJ1-3; TRBD1 aligns across 7 bases. In germline, CDR1 is LGHDT, CDR2 YNNKEL (reference sequence). This CDR3 contains 17 residues. Trimming removed 3 bases from V and 0 bases from J; junction bases left unmatched: 8. The CDR3 spells CASSQTTGISSGNTIYF. CDR3 DNA sequence: TGTGCCAGCAGCCAGACGACAGGGATAAGCTCTGGAAACACCATATATTTT.

The chain employs TRBV5-1 and TRBJ2-1; D call uncertain. Germline CDR1 is SGHRS and CDR2 is YFSETQ. V dropped 4 bases and J dropped 5 bases, with 7 bases sitting between them. The CDR3 contains 12 residues. CDR3 coding DNA: TGCGCCAGCAGCGATACACACAATGAGCAGTTCTTC. Protein sequence: CASSDTHNEQFF.

The V gene is TRBV10-2, the J gene TRBJ2-1, with a possible D match to TRBD1 (5 bases). Trimming shortened V by 2 bases and J by 6 bases, and 11 bases separated the two germline ends. The CDR3 extends over 14 amino acids. The germline gives CDR1 WSHSY, CDR2 SAAADI. CDR3 sequence: CASSERQGLNEQFF. The CDR3 bases are TGCGCCAGCAGTGAGAGGCAGGGTCTCAATGAGCAGTTCTTC.

V is TRBV19 and J is TRBJ2-7, with 8 bases that match TRBD2. The CDR3 runs 14 residues. Germline values: CDR1 LNHDA, CDR2 SQIVND (reference sequence). V was clipped by 9 bases and J by 1 base; unmatched bases: 8. The CDR3, as DNA: TGTGCCAGGACGGGGGGGGCCCTTTCCTACGAGCAGTACTTC. Translated: CARTGGALSYEQYF.

The rearrangement joins TRBV4-2 to TRBJ2-3; D not certain. The CDR3 spans 15 residues. Germline values: CDR1 LGHNA, CDR2 YNFKEQ. Trimming left V 1 base short and J 4 bases short, with 12 bases between. CDR3 DNA: TGTGCCAGCAGCCAAGGAATCCCGAGCGCAGATACGCAGTATTTT. It is translated as CASSQGIPSADTQYF.

The V gene is TRBV18, the J gene TRBJ2-7, with 12 positions matching TRBD1. The CDR3 is 17 residues long. The germline V gene has CDR1 KGHSH and CDR2 LQKENI. V trimming: 4 bases; J trimming: 5 bases; junction bases outside the gene matches: 12. The CDR3: CASSLGTGGSGTNEQYF. The CDR3 nucleotides read TGTGCCAGCTCACTCGGGACAGGGGGCAGTGGGACGAACGAGCAGTACTTC. Complete variable domain (other parts from reference TRBV18 and TRBJ2-7): NAGVMQNPRHLVRRRGQEARLRCSPMKGHSHVYWYRQLPEEGLKFMVYLQKENIIDESGMPKERFSAEFPKEGPSILRIQQVVRGDSAAYFCASSLGTGGSGTNEQYFGPGTRLTVT.

V gene TRBV25-1 combines with J gene TRBJ1-1, with 10 bases identical to TRBD1. V lost 6 bases to trimming and J lost 9 bases; unmatched junction nucleotides: 7. This CDR3 has 13 amino acids. Germline CDR1 and CDR2: MGHDK and SYGVNS. CDR3: CASSGLGQGKAFF. The CDR3 coding sequence is TGTGCCAGCAGCGGACTGGGACAGGGGAAAGCTTTCTTT.

V gene TRBV5-1 combines with J gene TRBJ1-5; 8 bases are shared with TRBD1. Germline V CDR1 and CDR2: SGHRS, YFSETQ. The CDR3 consists of 15 residues. J was trimmed by 6 bases and V by 0 bases; bases with no gene match: 5. This chain's CDR3 is CASSLETGGGQPQHF. CDR3 in DNA: TGCGCCAGCAGCTTGGAAACAGGGGGTGGTCAGCCCCAGCATTTT.

The chain recombines TRBV5-6 with TRBJ2-5; 9 bases fit TRBD2. CDR1 is SGHDT and CDR2 is YYEEEE in the germline V gene. J lost 3 bases, V lost 2 bases, and 14 bases had no gene match. This CDR3 region has 18 residues. As DNA, the CDR3 is TGTGCCAGCAGCTTTAGCCCGGCTAGCGGGATTTTGGAAGAGACCCAGTACTTC. It is translated as CASSFSPASGILEETQYF.